This record covers a single TCR beta chain. Whenever a sample was processed, at least 6 million PBMCs were isolated. This CDR3 is 13 amino acids long. The germline gives CDR1 LGHDT, CDR2 YNNKEL (reference sequence). V was clipped by 1 base and J by 15 bases, with 16 bases between them. This entry belongs to a study of blood T cells in healthy people across ages. Using a J-beta primer mix together with a sample-barcoded 5' primer, a second PCR was run for 7 to 11 cycles. TCRdb used MiXCR to reprocess the 5' RACE reads, holding one entry per CDR3 protein. The sample consists of approximately 730,000 distinct CDR3 sequences, less than 70% of them appearing once.

Input material: blood. The TCR originated in a man older than 75 in good health. V gene TRBV3-1 combines with J gene TRBJ2-1, with D perhaps TRBD1 or TRBD2 (5 bases each). CDR3 protein: CASSQGRHGALFF. The CDR3 DNA reads as TGTGCCAGCAGCCAAGGACGGCACGGGGCTCTGTTCTTC.